This T cell receptor beta chain derives from a study of T cell repertoires in cytomegalovirus infection. Study overall: Indications came from public TCR beta signatures; they pointed to CMV infection and to a matching HLA type.

This clonotype was observed a few times. What it binds is unknown. TCRdb used MiXCR to reprocess the reads, holding one entry per CDR3 protein. The sample records hundreds of thousands of distinct CDR3 sequences, around 11% being singletons. Regarding the study as a whole: There were carriers of CMV plus the relevant HLA, and cumulative public TCR beta family frequency identified them.

Germline V gene lookup returns CDR1 LGHDT and CDR2 YNNKEL (reference sequence). CDR3 length equals 13 residues. V shed 1 base and J shed 4 bases, with 7 bases lying between them. V is TRBV3-1 and J is TRBJ1-2; D uncertain. The specimen was PBMCs. This TCR was recovered from a human donor in good health (CMV status not recorded). Some clones in this sample may be carry-over from other donors' samples. The CDR3: CASSQGELYGYTF. The CDR3 bases are TGTGCCAGCAGCCAAGGGGAGCTCTATGGCTACACCTTC.